The 8 T cell receptor beta chains in this list originate from one sample, sequenced in a study of T cell responses to AZD1222 COVID-19 vaccine. This table comes from immunoSEQ multiplex PCR, and its TCRdb copy is limited to in-frame clones, with some not included. The table has 80,000 or so clones, 70% to 90% seen once. Sequencing used peripheral blood, obtained on day 0 of AZD1222 vaccination. The receptors originated from an adult in good health.

About this clone itself: The DNA is left out, because the CDR3 cannot be placed on it with certainty; the CDR3 is given as TCRdb lists it. V usage is TRBV29-1 and J usage is TRBJ1-1. From germline, CDR1 is SQVTM and CDR2 ANQGSEA. The CDR3 sequence runs 15 residues, both termini included. The CDR3 is CSVEVLISVNTEAFF.

This chain links TRBV19 with TRBJ2-1; weak D call: TRBD1 (5 bases). The CDR3 consists of 15 residues. V was trimmed by 7 bases and J by 4 bases, leaving 17 bases between them. Germline lookup yields CDR1 LNHDA and CDR2 SQIVND (reference sequence). CDR3 DNA: TGTGCCAGTACCCCAGGCCTAGGGGAATACAATGAGCAGTTCTTC. Translated: CASTPGLGEYNEQFF.

This clone was seen once. This chain joins TRBV11-2 and TRBJ1-5; D possibly corresponds to TRBD1 (6 bases). The ends were cut back, 3 bases at V and 3 bases at J, with 9 bases in the middle. Germline-derived CDR1 and CDR2 are SGHAT and FQNNGV. The CDR3 has 14 residues. In nucleotides, the CDR3 is TGTGCCAGCAGCTTTGGACAGAACAATCAGCCCCAGCATTTT. Protein product: CASSFGQNNQPQHF.

The V and J genes are TRBV30 and TRBJ2-1; D is unclear. Trimming cost V 3 bases and J 3 bases, with 12 bases left between them. The CDR3 is 14 residues long. CDR1 is GTSNPN and CDR2 is SVGIG in the germline V gene (reference sequence). CDR3 sequence: CAWSALTGYNEQFF. The CDR3 nucleotides read TGTGCCTGGAGCGCTCTAACTGGCTACAATGAGCAGTTCTTC.

About this clone itself: Relative to the germline gene, one junction end is altered; a read error may explain this. This chain links TRBV6-1 with TRBJ1-5, with D possibly being TRBD1 (6 bases). There are 15 residues in the CDR3. The germline V gene encodes CDR1 MNHNS and CDR2 SASEGT. The CDR3 sequence is CASREAGVEGQPQHF. The CDR3 DNA follows: TGTGCCAGCAGGGAAGCAGGGGTAGAGGGACAGCCCCAGCATTTT.

The chain carries TRBV9 and TRBJ2-1; D not certain. Germline V CDR1 and CDR2: SGDLS, YYNGEE. Trimming removed 3 bases at V and 3 bases at J, with 16 bases between. The CDR3 is made up of 16 amino acids. The CDR3 sequence: CASSGLNSRSYNEQFF. CDR3 DNA: TGTGCCAGCAGCGGTTTGAACAGCAGAAGCTACAATGAGCAGTTCTTC.

V gene TRBV5-4 combines with J gene TRBJ1-2; 7 bases agree with TRBD1. The CDR3 length is 15 residues. Germline assignment: CDR1 SGHNT and CDR2 YYREEE (reference sequence). Trimming took 3 bases from V and 7 from J; bases not matched to a gene: 12. The CDR3 region has the DNA TGTGCCAGCAGCTCGCTGGGACAGCAAGGAGGTGGCTACACCTTC. Its translation: CASSSLGQQGGGYTF.

The sample holds a few counts of this clone. J is TRBJ2-7 and V is TRBV2; D not resolved. The length of the CDR3 is 11 residues. Trimming took off 6 bases at V and 1 base at J, with 4 bases between the two ends. Germline V gene lookup returns CDR1 SNHLY and CDR2 FYNNEI. This CDR3 reads CASSGSYEQYF. The CDR3 DNA reads as TGTGCCAGCAGCGGTTCCTACGAGCAGTACTTC.